Each of the 6 T cell receptor beta chains below was sequenced from the same sample in a study of control samples from healthy donors and cancer patients. TCRdb's copy holds only in-frame clones and misses some; the assay was immunoSEQ multiplex PCR. The sample lists about 88,000 clones; over 85% were seen once. Material: blood. These receptors originate from a man younger than 35 in good health.

The rearrangement links TRBV24-1 to TRBJ2-1, with 12 bases matching TRBD2. The CDR3 has 17 residues. The germline V gene encodes CDR1 KGHDR and CDR2 SFDVKD. V lost 6 bases and J lost 1; bases outside the gene matches: 6. The DNA for the CDR3 is TGTGCCACCAGTCAGTCTAGCGGGAGGGGGTCCTACAATGAGCAGTTCTTC. Amino acid sequence: CATSQSSGRGSYNEQFF.

This chain links TRBV15 with TRBJ2-7, with TRBD1 matching 8 bases. This CDR3 has 13 amino acids. V lost 3 bases, J lost 5 bases, and 3 bases stayed unmatched. Germline V gene data show CDR1 as LNHNV and CDR2 as YYDKDF (reference sequence). Written as DNA, the CDR3 is TGTGCCACCAGCAGTCAGGGGGCCAACGAGCAGTACTTC. Residues: CATSSQGANEQYF.

The chain couples TRBV7-2 to TRBJ1-1, with TRBD1 matching 8 bases. This CDR3 contains 14 residues. Germline V gives CDR1 SGHTA, CDR2 FQGNSA. Trimming cost V 5 bases and J 1 base; bases outside gene matches: 3. CDR3: CASSTDRGNTEAFF. The DNA of the CDR3 is TGTGCCAGCAGCACCGACAGGGGGAACACTGAAGCTTTCTTT.

This chain links TRBV10-3 with TRBJ2-2; 8 bases fit TRBD1. The CDR3 is 15 residues long. The germline V gene has CDR1 ENHRY and CDR2 SYGVKD. V was clipped by 6 bases and J by 3 bases; unmatched bases: 6. CDR3 coding DNA: TGTGCCATCAGCCCAGGGGGCGCGGACACCGGGGAGCTGTTTTTT. Protein sequence: CAISPGGADTGELFF.

The chain carries TRBV7-9 and TRBJ2-3; the D call may be TRBD1 or TRBD2 (6 bases each). V lost 1 base, J lost 8 bases, and 16 bases lay in between. From germline, CDR1 is SEHNR and CDR2 FQNEAQ (reference sequence). CDR3 length: 15 residues. The CDR3 coding sequence is TGTGCCAGCAGCTTAGTAGCGGCCCTACAGGGTACGCAGTATTTT. Translated, it gives CASSLVAALQGTQYF.

The rearrangement joins TRBV3-1 (or the pseudogene TRBV3-2) to TRBJ2-1; D call uncertain. CDR1 is LGHDT, CDR2 YNNKEL, per germline (reference sequence). The V end was cut by 1 base, the J end by 5 bases, with 3 bases between. The CDR3 sequence is 12 residues long. CDR3: CASSQVDNEQFF. The CDR3 nucleotides read TGTGCCAGCAGCCAAGTAGACAATGAGCAGTTCTTC.